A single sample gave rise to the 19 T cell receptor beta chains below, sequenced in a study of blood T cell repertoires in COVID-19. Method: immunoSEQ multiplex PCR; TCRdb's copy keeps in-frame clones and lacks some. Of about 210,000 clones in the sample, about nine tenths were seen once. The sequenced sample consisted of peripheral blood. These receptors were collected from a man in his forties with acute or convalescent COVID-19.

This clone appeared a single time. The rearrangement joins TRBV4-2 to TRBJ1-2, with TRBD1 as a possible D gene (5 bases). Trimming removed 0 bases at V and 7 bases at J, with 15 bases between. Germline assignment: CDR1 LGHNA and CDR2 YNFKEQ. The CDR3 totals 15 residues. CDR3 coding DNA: TGTGCCAGCAGCCAAGAACCGCCGGGGGAAGGTGGCTACACCTTC. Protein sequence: CASSQEPPGEGGYTF.

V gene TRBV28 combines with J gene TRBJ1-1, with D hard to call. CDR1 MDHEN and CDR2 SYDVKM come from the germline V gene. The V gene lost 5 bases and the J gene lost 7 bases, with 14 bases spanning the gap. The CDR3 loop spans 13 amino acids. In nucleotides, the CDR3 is TGTGCCAGCAGTCCTCCAAGTGGCCGTGAAGCTTTCTTT. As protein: CASSPPSGREAFF.

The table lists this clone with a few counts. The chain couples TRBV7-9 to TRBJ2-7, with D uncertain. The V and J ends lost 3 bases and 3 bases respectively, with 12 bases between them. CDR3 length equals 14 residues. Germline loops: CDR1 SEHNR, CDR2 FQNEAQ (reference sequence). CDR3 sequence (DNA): TGTGCCAGCAGCTTTGACAAGGAATTCTACGAGCAGTACTTC. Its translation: CASSFDKEFYEQYF.

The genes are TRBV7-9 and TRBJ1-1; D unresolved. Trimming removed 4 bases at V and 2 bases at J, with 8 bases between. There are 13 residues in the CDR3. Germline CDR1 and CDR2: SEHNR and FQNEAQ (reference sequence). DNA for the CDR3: TGTGCCAGCAGCTCGTATTTTAACACTGAAGCTTTCTTT. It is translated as CASSSYFNTEAFF.

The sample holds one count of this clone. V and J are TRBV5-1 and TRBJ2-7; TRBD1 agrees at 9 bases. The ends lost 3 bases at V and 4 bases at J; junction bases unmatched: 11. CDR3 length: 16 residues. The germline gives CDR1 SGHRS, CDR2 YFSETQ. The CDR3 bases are TGCGCCAGCAGCTCAGTCCCTGGGGACAGGGAGTACGAGCAGTACTTC. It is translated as CASSSVPGDREYEQYF.

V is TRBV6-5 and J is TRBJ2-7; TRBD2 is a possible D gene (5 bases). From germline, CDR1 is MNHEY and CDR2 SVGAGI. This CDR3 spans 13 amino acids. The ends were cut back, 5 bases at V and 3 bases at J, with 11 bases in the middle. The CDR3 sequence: CASSPPGSYEQYF. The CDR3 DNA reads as TGTGCCAGCAGTCCGCCGGGGAGCTACGAGCAGTACTTC.

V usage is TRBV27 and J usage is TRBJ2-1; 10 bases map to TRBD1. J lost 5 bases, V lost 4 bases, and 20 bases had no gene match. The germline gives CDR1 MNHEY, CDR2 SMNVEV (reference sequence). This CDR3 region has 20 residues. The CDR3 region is CASSSAPGQGRRDLNNEQFF. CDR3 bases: TGTGCCAGCAGTTCCGCGCCGGGACAGGGGCGGCGCGACCTAAACAATGAGCAGTTCTTC.

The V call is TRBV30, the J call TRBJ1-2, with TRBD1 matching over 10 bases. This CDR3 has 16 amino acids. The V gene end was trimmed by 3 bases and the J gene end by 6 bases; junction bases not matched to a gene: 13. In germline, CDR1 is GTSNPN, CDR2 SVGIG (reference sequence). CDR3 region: CAWSPRLDRGDNGYTF. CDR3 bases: TGTGCCTGGAGCCCACGGTTGGACAGGGGGGATAATGGCTACACCTTC.

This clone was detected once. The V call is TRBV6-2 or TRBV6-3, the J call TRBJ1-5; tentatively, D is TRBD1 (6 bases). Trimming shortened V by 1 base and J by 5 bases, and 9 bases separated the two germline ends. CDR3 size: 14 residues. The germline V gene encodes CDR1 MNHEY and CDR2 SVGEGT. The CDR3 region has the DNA TGTGCCAGCAGTTACTTTGGGGGCGATCAGCCCCAGCATTTT. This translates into CASSYFGGDQPQHF.

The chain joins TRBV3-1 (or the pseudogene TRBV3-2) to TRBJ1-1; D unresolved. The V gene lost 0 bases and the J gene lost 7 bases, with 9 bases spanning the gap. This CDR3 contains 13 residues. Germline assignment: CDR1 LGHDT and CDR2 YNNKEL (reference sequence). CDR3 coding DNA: TGTGCCAGCAGCCAAGATTCTAACCTTGAAGCTTTCTTT. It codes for CASSQDSNLEAFF.

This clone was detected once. The CDR3 reads CASSQDGGIFSYEQYF. In nucleotides, the CDR3 is TGTGCCAGCAGCCAAGATGGGGGCATTTTCTCCTACGAGCAGTACTTC. The J gene is TRBJ2-7, the V gene TRBV3-1 (or the pseudogene TRBV3-2), with a possible D match to TRBD1 (6 bases). Germline V gene data show CDR1 as LGHDT and CDR2 as YNNKEL (reference sequence). Trimming pared 0 bases from V and 0 bases from J, leaving 12 bases between. The CDR3 has 16 amino acids.

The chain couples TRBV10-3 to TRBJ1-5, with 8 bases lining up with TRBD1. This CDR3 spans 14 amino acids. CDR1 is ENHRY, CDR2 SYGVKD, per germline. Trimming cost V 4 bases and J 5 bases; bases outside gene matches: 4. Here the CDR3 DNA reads TGTGCCATCAGTGGACAGGGGAGCGATCAGCCCCAGCATTTT. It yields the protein CAISGQGSDQPQHF.

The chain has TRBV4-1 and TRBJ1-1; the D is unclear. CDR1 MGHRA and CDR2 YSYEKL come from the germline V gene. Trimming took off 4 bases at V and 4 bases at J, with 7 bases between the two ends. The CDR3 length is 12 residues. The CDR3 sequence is CASSPAGTEAFF. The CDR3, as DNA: TGCGCCAGCAGCCCCGCGGGCACTGAAGCTTTCTTT.

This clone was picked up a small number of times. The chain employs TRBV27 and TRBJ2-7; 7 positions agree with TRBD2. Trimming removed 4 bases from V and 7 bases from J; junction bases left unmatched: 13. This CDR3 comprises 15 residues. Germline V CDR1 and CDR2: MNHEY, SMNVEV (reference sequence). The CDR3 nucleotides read TGTGCCAGCAGTTCCGGTACTAGACTAGCTGGGGAGCAGTACTTC. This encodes CASSSGTRLAGEQYF.

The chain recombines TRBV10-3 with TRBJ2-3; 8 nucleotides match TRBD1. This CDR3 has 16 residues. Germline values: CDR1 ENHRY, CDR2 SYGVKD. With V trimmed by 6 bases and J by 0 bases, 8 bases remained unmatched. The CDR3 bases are TGTGCCATCAGCCTAGACAGGGGAAGGAGCACAGATACGCAGTATTTT. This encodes CAISLDRGRSTDTQYF.

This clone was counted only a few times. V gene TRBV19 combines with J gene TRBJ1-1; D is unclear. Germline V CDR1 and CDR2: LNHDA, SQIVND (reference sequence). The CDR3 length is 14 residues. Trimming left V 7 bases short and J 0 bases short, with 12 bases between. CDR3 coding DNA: TGTGCCAGTACTGCGAGGGTAATGAACACTGAAGCTTTCTTT. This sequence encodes CASTARVMNTEAFF.

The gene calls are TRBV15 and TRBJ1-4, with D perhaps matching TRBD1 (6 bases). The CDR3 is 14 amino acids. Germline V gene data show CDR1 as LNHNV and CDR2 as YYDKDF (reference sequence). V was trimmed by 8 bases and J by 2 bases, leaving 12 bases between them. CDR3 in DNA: TGTGCCACCTCAGGGACACGTACTAATGAAAAACTGTTTTTT. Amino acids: CATSGTRTNEKLFF.

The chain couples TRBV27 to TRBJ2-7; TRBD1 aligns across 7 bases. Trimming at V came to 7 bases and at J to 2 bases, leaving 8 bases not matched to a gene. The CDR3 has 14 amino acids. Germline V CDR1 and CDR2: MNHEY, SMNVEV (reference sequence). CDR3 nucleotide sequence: TGTGCCAGCAATACAGGGGTCGACCCCTACGAGCAGTACTTC. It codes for CASNTGVDPYEQYF.

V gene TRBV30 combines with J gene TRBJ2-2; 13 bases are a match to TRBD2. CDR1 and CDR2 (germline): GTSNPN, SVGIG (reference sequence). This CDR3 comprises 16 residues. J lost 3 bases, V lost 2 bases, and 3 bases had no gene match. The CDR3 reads CAWSSGLAGDTGELFF. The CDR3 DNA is TGTGCCTGGAGTTCCGGACTAGCGGGGGACACCGGGGAGCTGTTTTTT. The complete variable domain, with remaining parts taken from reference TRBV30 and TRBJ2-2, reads SQTIHQWPATLVQPVGSPLSLECTVEGTSNPNLYWYRQAAGRGLQLLFYSVGIGQISSEVPQNLSASRPQDRQFILSSKKLLLSDSGFYLCAWSSGLAGDTGELFFGEGSRLTVL.